This T cell receptor (beta chain) comes out of a study of T cell responses to AZD1222 COVID-19 vaccine. The overall study: Analysis merged second doses at about 4 or about 12 weeks.

Study-wide results and limits: Repertoires were obtained only post-peak T cell response.

This clone was found once. What it binds is unknown. Clones were read by immunoSEQ multiplex PCR, and TCRdb kept only the in-frame ones, dropping some. The sample has more than 100,000 clones, less than 95% seen once. The CDR3 runs to 16 residues. Trimming stripped 0 bases from V and 6 bases from J, with 16 bases between. Germline CDR1 and CDR2: SGHAT and FQNNGV. The source was peripheral blood, collected on day 0 of AZD1222 vaccination. The TCR sequence derives from an adult in good health. The chain combines TRBV11-2 with TRBJ2-3, with a weak D call TRBD2 (5 bases). The CDR3 is CASSLDRAAGGDTQYF. The CDR3 bases are TGTGCCAGCAGCTTAGACCGGGCAGCAGGCGGGGATACGCAGTATTTT.